These 28 T cell receptor beta chains were sequenced from one sample in a study of shared T cell receptors in the human thymus. TCRdb's copy holds only in-frame clones and misses some; the assay was immunoSEQ multiplex PCR. The sample consists of 540,000 or so clones, roughly 74% of them appearing once. This sample was also put to use in a study of human thymus T cells.

Sample: thymocytes. Every receptor here comes from a boy less than two years old with a congenital heart defect.

The chain joins TRBV4-3 to TRBJ2-1, with 10 bases fitting TRBD1. V dropped 0 bases and J dropped 7; count of bases not matched to a gene: 9. Germline values: CDR1 LGHNA, CDR2 YSLEER. The CDR3 loop spans 17 amino acids. The CDR3 loop is CASSQEDSDRGRNEQFF. CDR3 sequence (DNA): TGCGCCAGCAGCCAAGAGGATTCGGACAGGGGGAGGAATGAGCAGTTCTTC.

The chain has TRBV5-1 and TRBJ2-1, with 12 bases fitting TRBD2. Germline values: CDR1 SGHRS, CDR2 YFSETQ. The CDR3 is 15 residues long. The ends lost 1 base at V and 10 bases at J; junction bases unmatched: 6. The CDR3 here is CASSLRGLAGWEQFF. CDR3 in DNA: TGCGCCAGCAGCTTGCGGGGACTAGCGGGTTGGGAGCAGTTCTTC.

This sequence joins TRBV18 and TRBJ2-7; TRBD2 aligns across 7 bases. CDR3 size: 14 residues. Germline assignment: CDR1 KGHSH and CDR2 LQKENI. V lost 3 bases and J lost 0; bases outside the gene matches: 2. CDR3: CASSPQRGSYEQYF. In DNA, the CDR3 is TGTGCCAGCTCACCCCAGCGGGGCTCCTACGAGCAGTACTTC.

V and J are TRBV13 and TRBJ2-5, with D maybe TRBD2 (7 bases). The CDR3 has 19 amino acids. The ends were cut back, 5 bases at V and 1 base at J, with 26 bases in the middle. Germline lookup yields CDR1 PRHDT and CDR2 FYEKMQ (reference sequence). As DNA, the CDR3 is TGTGCCAGCAGCCCTAGAGGGGGGGAGAGCGGCCCAAGCCAAGAGACCCAGTACTTC. Translated: CASSPRGGESGPSQETQYF.

The chain recombines TRBV5-4 with TRBJ2-1, with TRBD2 matching over 14 bases. The CDR3 is made up of 15 amino acids. CDR1 is SGHNT, CDR2 YYREEE, per germline (reference sequence). J was trimmed by 8 bases and V by 0 bases; bases with no gene match: 1. CDR3 sequence: CASSLGLAGGDEQFF. The CDR3 coding sequence is TGTGCCAGCAGCTTGGGACTAGCGGGAGGGGATGAGCAGTTCTTC.

This clone was seen a handful of times. V gene TRBV7-8 combines with J gene TRBJ2-7, with D possibly being TRBD2 (6 bases). The CDR3 loop spans 16 amino acids. V was pared by 1 base and J by 0 bases, with 13 bases between. Germline CDR1 reads SGHVS; CDR2 reads FQNEAQ. The CDR3 sequence: CASSLVPERASYEQYF. The CDR3 nucleotides read TGTGCCAGCAGCTTAGTTCCCGAGCGGGCCTCCTACGAGCAGTACTTC. Using reference TRBV7-8 and TRBJ2-7 for the parts outside the CDR3, the full variable domain is GAGVSQSPRYKVAKRGQDVALRCDPISGHVSLFWYQQALGQGPEFLTYFQNEAQLDKSGLPSDRFFAERPEGSVSTLKIQRTQQEDSAVYLCASSLVPERASYEQYFGPGTRLTVT.

This chain links TRBV20-1 with TRBJ2-3; weak D call: TRBD1 (6 bases). CDR1 and CDR2 (germline): DFQATT, SNEGSKA (reference sequence). The CDR3 loop spans 11 amino acids. V was pared by 6 bases and J by 4 bases, with 8 bases between. The CDR3 loop reads CSAAGADTQYF. The CDR3 nucleotides read TGCAGTGCCGCAGGGGCAGATACGCAGTATTTT.

This chain joins TRBV7-2 and TRBJ2-7; TRBD1 agrees at 9 bases. The germline gives CDR1 SGHTA, CDR2 FQGNSA. Trimming at V came to 7 bases and at J to 5 bases, leaving 15 bases not matched to a gene. The CDR3 contains 16 residues. CDR3 protein: CASKRKKGDRDDEQYF. The CDR3, as DNA: TGTGCCAGCAAGAGAAAGAAGGGGGACAGGGACGACGAGCAGTACTTC.

The J gene is TRBJ2-7, the V gene TRBV7-6, with 8 bases that match TRBD1. CDR3 length: 20 residues. The V gene's germline CDR1 is SGHVS and CDR2 FNYEAQ. V shed 4 bases, J shed 2 bases, and the junction held 22 bases outside the gene matches. The CDR3 sequence is CASSSSTSVTGGYLAYEQYF. The CDR3 DNA is TGTGCCAGCAGCTCGTCTACCTCAGTAACAGGGGGATACCTGGCCTACGAGCAGTACTTC.

The chain joins TRBV4-1 to TRBJ1-6; D unclear. The CDR3 runs 16 residues. Trimming stripped 4 bases from V and 9 bases from J, with 19 bases between. Germline CDR1 MGHRA, CDR2 YSYEKL. CDR3 nucleotide sequence: TGCGCCAGCAGCCGCGCCGGCGGAGGGCCTCCTTCACCCCTCCACTTT. Translating it yields CASSRAGGGPPSPLHF.

CDR3 sequence reads: CASSLGQGVHYEQYF. CDR3 sequence (DNA): TGTGCCAGCAGTTTAGGACAGGGGGTGCACTACGAGCAGTACTTC. The chain carries TRBV27 and TRBJ2-7, with TRBD1 matching 10 bases. This CDR3 region has 15 residues. Germline lookup yields CDR1 MNHEY and CDR2 SMNVEV (reference sequence). The ends lost 2 bases at V and 3 bases at J; junction bases unmatched: 4.

This clone was detected only once. The junction shows a germline mismatch at one end, possibly a read error. The rearrangement joins TRBV5-4 to TRBJ1-5, with TRBD1 matching over 7 bases. This CDR3 is built from 13 residues. Germline V gene data show CDR1 as SGHNT and CDR2 as YYREEE (reference sequence). The CDR3 sequence is CASSLAGGQPQHF. The CDR3 DNA is TGTGCCAGCAGTTTGGCAGGGGGACAGCCCCAGCATTTT. Full variable domain (remainder filled in from reference TRBV5-4 and TRBJ1-5): ETGVTQSPTHLIKTRGQQVTLRCSSQSGHNTVSWYQQALGQGPQFIFQYYREEENGRGNFPPRFSGLQFPNYSSELNVNALELDDSALYLCASSLAGGQPQHFGDGTRLSIL.

The chain links TRBV5-8 to TRBJ2-7; 9 positions agree with TRBD2. The trim removed 2 bases at V and 2 bases at J, leaving 11 bases unmatched. The V gene's germline CDR1 is SGHTS and CDR2 YDEGEE. CDR3 length: 17 residues. This CDR3 reads CASSLGTSGRPPYEQYF. The CDR3 region has the DNA TGTGCCAGCAGCTTAGGGACCAGCGGGAGGCCTCCCTACGAGCAGTACTTC.

This rearrangement joins TRBV13 to TRBJ2-5, with TRBD1 matching over 8 bases. The CDR3 contains 14 residues. Germline trimming cut 5 bases from V and 7 bases from J; bases unmatched to any gene: 9. In germline, CDR1 is PRHDT, CDR2 FYEKMQ (reference sequence). For the CDR3, the DNA is TGTGCCAGCAGCCCACGCCAGGGGGCGGGGACCCAGTACTTC. This encodes CASSPRQGAGTQYF. The full variable domain, with the rest looked up from reference TRBV13 and TRBJ2-5, is AAGVIQSPRHLIKEKRETATLKCYPIPRHDTVYWYQQGPGQDPQFLISFYEKMQSDKGSIPDRFSAQQFSDYHSELNMSSLELGDSALYFCASSPRQGAGTQYFGPGTRLLVL.

The table lists this clone with a few counts. The chain links TRBV2 to TRBJ2-7, with a possible D match to TRBD1 (6 bases). Germline CDR1 reads SNHLY; CDR2 reads FYNNEI. The CDR3 extends over 13 amino acids. The V end was cut by 9 bases, the J end by 0 bases, with 12 bases between. The DNA for the CDR3 is TGTGCCAGTGCCGCGGACAGCTCCTACGAGCAGTACTTC. This sequence encodes CASAADSSYEQYF.

This chain connects TRBV27 to TRBJ2-7; TRBD2 agrees at 13 bases. Germline assignment: CDR1 MNHEY and CDR2 SMNVEV (reference sequence). The V and J ends lost 4 bases and 9 bases, in that order; junction bases with no gene match: 15. The CDR3 totals 17 residues. For the CDR3, the DNA is TGTGCCAGCAGTTCCTCGACTAGACTAGCGGGAGGCGGGGTGCAGTACTTC. Translated: CASSSSTRLAGGGVQYF.

V is TRBV29-1 and J is TRBJ2-3, with 8 nucleotides matching TRBD2. Germline V lookup: CDR1 SQVTM, CDR2 ANQGSEA. V was clipped by 7 bases and J by 1 base; unmatched bases: 7. The CDR3 loop spans 14 amino acids. CDR3 residues: CSALAVGGTDTQYF. CDR3 coding DNA: TGCAGCGCACTAGCGGTAGGAGGCACAGATACGCAGTATTTT.

This chain connects TRBV10-2 to TRBJ2-2; TRBD1 matches 8 bases. Trimming at V came to 3 bases and at J to 7 bases, leaving 4 bases not matched to a gene. This CDR3 region has 14 residues. Germline assignment: CDR1 WSHSY and CDR2 SAAADI. The CDR3 sequence: CASSDRGRSGELFF. In DNA, the CDR3 is TGCGCCAGCAGTGACAGGGGGCGGAGCGGGGAGCTGTTTTTT.

V and J are TRBV7-8 and TRBJ2-3, with D unclear. CDR1 SGHVS and CDR2 FQNEAQ come from the germline V gene. The CDR3 has 14 amino acids. V was trimmed by 5 bases and J by 1 base, leaving 10 bases between them. CDR3 loop: CASSRRWGTDTQYF. DNA for the CDR3: TGTGCCAGCAGCCGGAGATGGGGCACAGATACGCAGTATTTT. Full variable domain (outside the CDR3, taken from reference TRBV7-8 and TRBJ2-3): GAGVSQSPRYKVAKRGQDVALRCDPISGHVSLFWYQQALGQGPEFLTYFQNEAQLDKSGLPSDRFFAERPEGSVSTLKIQRTQQEDSAVYLCASSRRWGTDTQYFGPGTRLTVL.

This sequence joins TRBV11-3 and TRBJ1-2; the D is unclear. Between the trimmed V and J ends, which lost 2 bases and 6 bases, there was a span of 10 bases. The CDR3 extends over 13 amino acids. The germline V gene encodes CDR1 SGHNT and CDR2 YENEEA. In DNA, the CDR3 is TGTGCCAGCAGCTTATCCGCGCGGGATGGCTACACCTTC. It codes for CASSLSARDGYTF.

This chain joins TRBV5-6 and TRBJ1-3; maybe TRBD1 (5 bases). Germline assignment: CDR1 SGHDT and CDR2 YYEEEE. Trimming stripped 0 bases from V and 0 bases from J, with 13 bases between. CDR3 size: 17 residues. The CDR3 protein is CASSLGVGGSSGNTIYF. For the CDR3, the DNA is TGTGCCAGCAGCTTGGGTGTCGGGGGTAGCTCTGGAAACACCATATATTTT.

The genes are TRBV13 and TRBJ2-3; no clear D gene. The CDR3 spans 14 residues. Trimming cost V 4 bases and J 1 base, with 9 bases left between them. Germline V gene data show CDR1 as PRHDT and CDR2 as FYEKMQ (reference sequence). CDR3 DNA sequence: TGTGCCAGCAGCTCAGGACCAGGCACAGATACGCAGTATTTT. Protein product: CASSSGPGTDTQYF.

This clone was seen more than once but under ten times. The chain combines TRBV5-1 with TRBJ1-2; perhaps TRBD1 as D (6 bases). The V gene's germline CDR1 is SGHRS and CDR2 YFSETQ. The CDR3 loop spans 14 amino acids. V lost 3 bases and J lost 2, with 11 bases in between. The CDR3: CASSSRTVNYGYTF. DNA for the CDR3: TGCGCCAGCAGCTCACGGACAGTGAACTATGGCTACACCTTC.

This chain uses TRBV5-6 with TRBJ2-3; TRBD2 matches at 9 bases. V was pared by 2 bases and J by 0 bases, with 1 base of the junction left unmatched. The CDR3 length is 15 residues. Germline lookup yields CDR1 SGHDT and CDR2 YYEEEE. CDR3 residues: CASSFLAGSTDTQYF. CDR3 coding DNA: TGTGCCAGCAGCTTCCTAGCGGGAAGCACAGATACGCAGTATTTT.

The V call is TRBV27, the J call TRBJ2-2; 12 nucleotides match TRBD1. This CDR3 has 17 amino acids. V gave up 6 bases and J gave up 4 bases; unmatched junction bases: 9. CDR1 MNHEY and CDR2 SMNVEV come from the germline V gene (reference sequence). CDR3: CASRGQGATLGTGELFF. CDR3 coding DNA: TGTGCCAGCAGGGGACAGGGGGCTACCTTGGGCACCGGGGAGCTGTTTTTT.

As to this clone: One end of the junction does not line up with germline, which may come from a read error. The CDR3 nucleotides are TGCGCCAGCAGCCAGGAGCCAGGACAGGGGAAAGGAACTAACTATGGCTACCCCTTC. Protein sequence: CASSQEPGQGKGTNYGYPF. The chain carries TRBV4-3 and TRBJ1-2; TRBD1 agrees at 9 bases. Germline assignment: CDR1 LGHNA and CDR2 YSLEER. This CDR3 contains 19 residues.

This clone was seen more than once but under ten times. The chain employs TRBV5-6 and TRBJ1-2; D is unclear. The CDR3 totals 14 residues. The V end was cut by 1 base, the J end by 4 bases, with 11 bases between. The germline V gene encodes CDR1 SGHDT and CDR2 YYEEEE. For the CDR3, the DNA is TGTGCCAGCAGCTTGATTCGGGGTGCCTATGGCTACACCTTC. Protein product: CASSLIRGAYGYTF.

This clone was found once. This sequence joins TRBV25-1 and TRBJ2-1; 8 bases fit TRBD2. This CDR3 spans 16 amino acids. Germline lookup yields CDR1 MGHDK and CDR2 SYGVNS. Unmatched junction bases numbered 7, after V lost 1 base and J lost 5 bases. The CDR3 coding sequence is TGTGCCAGCAGTGAATTGGGCGGGAGGAAAAACAATGAGCAGTTCTTC. Encoded protein: CASSELGGRKNNEQFF.